These 13 T cell receptor beta chains came from one sample sequenced in a study of CD8+CD57+ T cells in acquired aplastic anemia. TCR beta VDJ and CDR3 were profiled, and genomic DNA was the template. Each CDR3 protein gets one entry after TCRdb re-called the reads with MiXCR. The sample holds 35,000 to 40,000 distinct CDR3 sequences, under 80% seen once. Sequences were obtained from sorted CD4+, CD8+, or CD8+CD57+ T cells (not recorded which) from PBMCs. These receptors were taken from a human donor in good health, serving as a control.

This clonotype was found a few times. The V gene is TRBV9, the J gene TRBJ1-5; D ambiguous. Between the trimmed V and J ends, which lost 0 bases and 4 bases, there was a span of 11 bases. The V gene's germline CDR1 is SGDLS and CDR2 YYNGEE. The CDR3 spans 15 residues. CDR3 amino acids: CASSVGVSRNQPQHF. CDR3 in DNA: TGTGCCAGCAGCGTAGGGGTCTCGAGAAATCAGCCCCAGCATTTT.

This chain connects TRBV6-5 to TRBJ1-2; no definite D call. The CDR3 loop spans 14 amino acids. Germline CDR1 MNHEY, CDR2 SVGAGI. Between the trimmed V and J ends, which lost 0 bases and 0 bases, there was a span of 5 bases. CDR3 nucleotides: TGTGCCAGCAGTTACTCGAGATCTAACTATGGCTACACCTTC. Its translation: CASSYSRSNYGYTF.

The J gene is TRBJ1-6, the V gene TRBV11-3, with TRBD1 matching 8 bases. Germline CDR1 SGHNT, CDR2 YENEEA. V gave up 3 bases and J gave up 7 bases; unmatched junction bases: 2. The CDR3 spans 14 residues. CDR3 in DNA: TGTGCCAGCAGCTTCGACAGGGGCAATTCACCCCTCCACTTT. Protein product: CASSFDRGNSPLHF.

The chain uses TRBV20-1 and TRBJ2-1; the D gene is possibly TRBD1 (5 bases). CDR3 length: 12 amino acids. CDR1 DFQATT and CDR2 SNEGSKA come from the germline V gene (reference sequence). Trimming took 7 bases from V and 7 from J, leaving 14 bases between them. The DNA for the CDR3 is TGCAGTGTAGGTACCGCAGGGAATGAGCAGTTCTTC. This gives the protein CSVGTAGNEQFF.

The rearrangement joins TRBV7-9 to TRBJ2-7; D perhaps matches TRBD1 (6 bases). CDR1 SEHNR and CDR2 FQNEAQ come from the germline V gene (reference sequence). This CDR3 is 13 amino acids long. The V end lost 5 bases, the J end lost 7 bases, and 15 bases lay between the germline ends. CDR3 DNA: TGTGCCAGCAGCAAGTACAGGGAGTTGGAGCAGTACTTC. Its translation: CASSKYRELEQYF. Based on the CDR3 plus reference TRBV7-9 and TRBJ2-7, the full variable domain is DTGVSQNPRHKITKRGQNVTFRCDPISEHNRLYWYRQTLGQGPEFLTYFQNEAQLEKSRLLSDRFSAERPKGSFSTLEIQRTEQGDSAMYLCASSKYRELEQYFGPGTRLTVT.

This clonotype has a single count. This chain uses TRBV29-1 with TRBJ2-1, with a possible D match to TRBD2 (5 bases). V gave up 2 bases and J gave up 6 bases, with 14 bases separating them. Germline-derived CDR1 and CDR2 are SQVTM and ANQGSEA. The CDR3 spans 14 residues. The CDR3 protein is CSVERPAVGNEQFF. Written as DNA, the CDR3 is TGCAGCGTTGAACGGCCAGCGGTGGGCAATGAGCAGTTCTTC.

This clonotype has a single count. The chain couples TRBV19 to TRBJ2-7; D not certain. CDR1 and CDR2 (germline): LNHDA, SQIVND (reference sequence). V was clipped by 6 bases and J by 3 bases, with 18 bases between them. CDR3 size: 15 residues. CDR3 region: CASSRNSLSGYEQYF. The DNA of the CDR3 is TGTGCCAGTAGCCGGAACTCCCTCTCCGGCTACGAGCAGTACTTC.

The chain links TRBV29-1 to TRBJ2-3; D call uncertain. Per germline, CDR1 SQVTM and CDR2 ANQGSEA. The V and J ends lost 3 bases and 0 bases respectively, with 4 bases between them. The CDR3 totals 12 residues. As DNA, the CDR3 is TGCAGCGTTGAGGGCAGCACAGATACGCAGTATTTT. Its translation is CSVEGSTDTQYF.

This chain joins TRBV13 and TRBJ2-1; 11 nucleotides align to TRBD2. There are 16 residues in the CDR3. CDR1 is PRHDT and CDR2 is FYEKMQ in the germline V gene (reference sequence). The V segment lost 2 bases and the J segment 0 bases; nucleotides outside the gene matches: 0. The DNA of the CDR3 is TGTGCCAGCAGCTTAACTAGCGGGGGCTCCTACAATGAGCAGTTCTTC. Translation gives CASSLTSGGSYNEQFF.

As regards this clonotype: The CDR3 end shows no conserved phenylalanine or tryptophan, and so a read error is likely. The chain carries TRBV5-1 and TRBJ1-1; D uncertain. Between the trimmed V and J ends, which lost 1 base and 6 bases, there was a span of 13 bases. Germline assignment: CDR1 SGHRS and CDR2 YFSETQ. This CDR3 has 14 amino acids. CDR3 in DNA: TGCGCCAGCAGCTTGAAAGGGATGACCGCTGAAGCTTTCCTT. As protein: CASSLKGMTAEAFL.

This chain uses TRBV10-2 with TRBJ1-1; maybe TRBD1 (5 bases). The CDR3 spans 12 residues. The germline CDR1 and CDR2 sequences are WSHSY and SAAADI. The V gene lost 6 bases and the J gene lost 1 base, with 6 bases spanning the gap. The CDR3 sequence is CASRDRNTEAFF. CDR3 nucleotides: TGCGCCAGCAGAGACAGGAACACTGAAGCTTTCTTT.

The chain combines TRBV24-1 with TRBJ1-1, with D maybe TRBD1 (5 bases). V was clipped by 5 bases and J by 1 base, with 10 bases between them. Germline-derived CDR1 and CDR2 are KGHDR and SFDVKD. The CDR3 covers 14 residues. The DNA for the CDR3 is TGTGCCACCAGTGGTCGGGGGACGAACACTGAAGCTTTCTTT. This encodes CATSGRGTNTEAFF.

The V and J genes are TRBV9 and TRBJ1-1, with 8 bases matching TRBD1. The germline V gene has CDR1 SGDLS and CDR2 YYNGEE. V trimming: 1 base; J trimming: 4 bases; junction bases outside the gene matches: 3. The CDR3 runs 14 residues. CDR3 sequence (DNA): TGTGCCAGCAGCGTACAGGACAGGGTCACTGAAGCTTTCTTT. Protein sequence: CASSVQDRVTEAFF.